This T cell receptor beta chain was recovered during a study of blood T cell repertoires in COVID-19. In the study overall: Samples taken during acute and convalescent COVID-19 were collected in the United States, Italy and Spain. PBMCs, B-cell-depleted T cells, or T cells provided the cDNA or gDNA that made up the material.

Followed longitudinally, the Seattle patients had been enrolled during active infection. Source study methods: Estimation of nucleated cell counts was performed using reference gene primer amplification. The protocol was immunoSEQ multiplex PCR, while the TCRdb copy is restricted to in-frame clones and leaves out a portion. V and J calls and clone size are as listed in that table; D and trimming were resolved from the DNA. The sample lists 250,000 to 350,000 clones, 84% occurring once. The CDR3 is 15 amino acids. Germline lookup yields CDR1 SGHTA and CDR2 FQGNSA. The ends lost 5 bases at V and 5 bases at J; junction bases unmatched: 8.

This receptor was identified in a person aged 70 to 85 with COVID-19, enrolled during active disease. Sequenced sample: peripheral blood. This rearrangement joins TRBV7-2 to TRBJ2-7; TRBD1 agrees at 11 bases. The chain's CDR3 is CASSRGGQGADEQYF. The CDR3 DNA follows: TGTGCCAGCAGCCGCGGAGGACAGGGGGCTGACGAGCAGTACTTC. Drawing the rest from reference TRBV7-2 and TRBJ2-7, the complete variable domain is GAGVSQSPSNKVTEKGKDVELRCDPISGHTALYWYRQSLGQGLEFLIYFQGNSAPDKSGLPSDRFSAERTGGSVSTLTIQRTQQEDSAVYLCASSRGGQGADEQYFGPGTRLTVT.